This T cell receptor (beta chain) was captured by sequencing in a study of blood T cell repertoires in COVID-19. Study context: Sources were T cells, B-cell-depleted T cells, or PBMCs; the material itself was cDNA or gDNA.

Germline CDR1 reads MDHEN; CDR2 reads SYDVKM. This CDR3 is 13 amino acids long. Trimming pared 3 bases from V and 2 bases from J, leaving 8 bases between. Profiling relied on immunoSEQ multiplex PCR, and the TCRdb table lists in-frame clones only, not all of them. This table holds a few hundred thousand clones, around 88% found once. The chain carries TRBV28 and TRBJ2-7, with D tentatively TRBD2 (6 bases). The receptor comes from a woman aged 25 to 39 who had recovered from COVID-19. The sample was peripheral blood. Here the CDR3 DNA reads TGTGCCAGCAGTTTCGGGAGAGCCTACGAGCAGTACTTC. It specifies CASSFGRAYEQYF.